This entry lists 29 T cell receptor beta chains sequenced from one sample in a study of T cells in Graves' hyperthyroidism and ophthalmopathy. Amplification of TCR beta CDR3 regions used RNA as the template. With the HTBI primer set, the TCR CDR3 went through a first round of RT-PCR. TCRdb recomputed calls from the multiplex PCR reads with MiXCR, one row per CDR3 protein. This table holds around 580,000 distinct CDR3 sequences, over 15% found once. The sequenced sample was blood. Every receptor here comes from a woman younger than 35 with Graves' hyperthyroidism.

There are many counts of this clonotype. J is TRBJ1-6 and V is TRBV20-1; TRBD1 aligns across 7 bases. Looked up from germline, CDR1 is DFQATT and CDR2 is SNEGSKA (reference sequence). The CDR3 is made up of 14 amino acids. V lost 6 bases to trimming and J lost 8 bases; unmatched junction nucleotides: 10. The CDR3 reads CSAFQGVGYSPLHF. In nucleotides, the CDR3 is TGCAGTGCATTTCAGGGGGTTGGTTATTCACCCCTCCACTTT.

The chain combines TRBV20-1 with TRBJ2-3; 7 nucleotides match TRBD1. There are 12 residues in the CDR3. With 1 base clipped from V and 6 bases from J, the junction kept 1 base outside the gene matches. From germline, CDR1 is DFQATT and CDR2 SNEGSKA (reference sequence). For the CDR3, the DNA is TGCAGTGCTAGAGTCAGGGGGGATACGCAGTATTTT. This sequence encodes CSARVRGDTQYF.

This chain links TRBV2 with TRBJ2-1; the D is unclear. Germline V lookup: CDR1 SNHLY, CDR2 FYNNEI. This CDR3 spans 13 amino acids. Between the trimmed V and J ends, which lost 6 bases and 6 bases, there was a span of 12 bases. CDR3 bases: TGTGCCAGCAGGACCGAGCAAGCCAATGAGCAGTTCTTC. Amino acids: CASRTEQANEQFF. Supplemented by reference TRBV2 and TRBJ2-1, the full variable domain reads EPEVTQTPSHQVTQMGQEVILRCVPISNHLYFYWYRQILGQKVEFLVSFYNNEISEKSEIFDDQFSVERPDGSNFTLKIRSTKLEDSAMYFCASRTEQANEQFFGPGTRLTVL.

CDR3 residues: CASTPIPGGTNEKLFF. The CDR3 DNA reads TGTGCCAGCACACCAATCCCGGGGGGCACTAATGAAAAACTGTTTTTT. The genes are TRBV6-1 and TRBJ1-4; tentative D call: TRBD1 (6 bases). CDR1 is MNHNS and CDR2 is SASEGT in the germline V gene. This CDR3 comprises 16 residues. V lost 7 bases and J lost 2, with 17 bases in between.

The chain carries TRBV20-1 and TRBJ2-7, with 13 bases aligning to TRBD2. CDR1 DFQATT and CDR2 SNEGSKA come from the germline V gene (reference sequence). This CDR3 comprises 14 residues. J was trimmed by 7 bases and V by 6 bases; bases with no gene match: 9. In nucleotides, the CDR3 is TGCAGTGCCTTCCCCACGACTAGCGGGAGGGAGCAGTACTTC. Protein product: CSAFPTTSGREQYF.

This clonotype was seen ten or more times. The chain employs TRBV29-1 and TRBJ1-1, with 8 nucleotides matching TRBD1. CDR3 size: 11 residues. With V trimmed by 5 bases and J by 10 bases, 6 bases remained unmatched. CDR1 and CDR2 (germline): SQVTM, ANQGSEA. The CDR3 region has the DNA TGCAGCGTTAGCACAGGGGGAAGAGCTTTCTTT. It yields the protein CSVSTGGRAFF.

This clonotype was recorded many times. The V gene is TRBV5-1, the J gene TRBJ2-1; TRBD1 might be the D (5 bases). There are 15 residues in the CDR3. V lost 0 bases, J lost 9 bases, and 16 bases lay in between. Germline values: CDR1 SGHRS, CDR2 YFSETQ. CDR3 sequence (DNA): TGCGCCAGCAGCTTGGCCTGGGGCCTAAACGGTGAGCAGTTCTTC. Protein product: CASSLAWGLNGEQFF.

This clonotype showed up many times. The gene calls are TRBV18 and TRBJ2-5; TRBD2 agrees at 8 bases. The CDR3 is made up of 14 amino acids. The germline V gene encodes CDR1 KGHSH and CDR2 LQKENI. Unmatched junction bases numbered 7, after V lost 5 bases and J lost 5 bases. For the CDR3, the DNA is TGTGCCAGCTCATCGACTAGCGTTTGGGAGACCCAGTACTTC. Residues: CASSSTSVWETQYF.

This clonotype was counted between two and nine times. The chain joins TRBV9 to TRBJ1-5; D uncertain. The CDR3 spans 13 residues. Germline-derived CDR1 and CDR2 are SGDLS and YYNGEE. Trimming stripped 0 bases from V and 3 bases from J, with 4 bases between. The CDR3 coding sequence is TGTGCCAGCAGCGTAGAGGCCAATCAGCCCCAGCATTTT. Residues: CASSVEANQPQHF. The variable domain in full, completed from reference TRBV9 and TRBJ1-5, reads DSGVTQTPKHLITATGQRVTLRCSPRSGDLSVYWYQQSLDQGLQFLIQYYNGEERAKGNILERFSAQQFPDLHSELNLSSLELGDSALYFCASSVEANQPQHFGDGTRLSIL.

About this clonotype: A much larger clone is a single base away; this may be a read error. This chain connects TRBV7-2 to TRBJ2-5; maybe TRBD1 (5 bases). V lost 3 bases, J lost 4 bases, and 18 bases lay in between. This CDR3 is 16 amino acids long. From germline, CDR1 is SGHTA and CDR2 FQGNSA. CDR3 protein: CASSFRDGFGAETQYF. CDR3 coding DNA: TGTGCCAGCAGCTTTCGCGACGGGTTTGGGGCAGAGACCCAGTACTTC.

This clonotype was seen a few times. The CDR3 DNA reads as TGTGCCAGCAGCTCCCAGCGGGACTCCTACAATGAGCAGTTCTTC. It codes for CASSSQRDSYNEQFF. This chain uses TRBV7-8 with TRBJ2-1; 7 bases are shared with TRBD2. The ends lost 4 bases at V and 0 bases at J; junction bases unmatched: 3. CDR1 SGHVS and CDR2 FQNEAQ come from the germline V gene. CDR3 size: 15 residues.

The table lists this clonotype with a few counts. The V call is TRBV6-1, the J call TRBJ2-5; no reliable D call. Trimming cost V 5 bases and J 1 base, with 11 bases left between them. There are 14 residues in the CDR3. Germline assignment: CDR1 MNHNS and CDR2 SASEGT. The CDR3 DNA sequence: TGTGCCAGCAGTCCTGGACCTAGCCAAGAGACCCAGTACTTC. Translated: CASSPGPSQETQYF.

This clonotype was found a few times. The chain links TRBV27 to TRBJ1-2, with 8 bases lining up with TRBD1. CDR1 and CDR2 (germline): MNHEY, SMNVEV (reference sequence). This CDR3 comprises 15 residues. V lost 2 bases and J lost 4; bases outside the gene matches: 6. CDR3 protein: CASSLGQGKVYGYTF. The CDR3 DNA sequence: TGTGCCAGCAGTTTAGGACAGGGAAAGGTCTATGGCTACACCTTC.

The V call is TRBV3-1, the J call TRBJ1-1, with D perhaps TRBD1 (6 bases). The CDR3 is made up of 15 amino acids. V gave up 6 bases and J gave up 0 bases, with 14 bases separating them. Germline CDR1 reads LGHDT; CDR2 reads YNNKEL (reference sequence). This CDR3 is CASSPTGFMNTEAFF. CDR3 sequence (DNA): TGTGCCAGCAGTCCTACAGGGTTCATGAACACTGAAGCTTTCTTT.

This clonotype has only a few counts. The rearrangement joins TRBV3-1 to TRBJ2-1; D possibly matches TRBD1 or TRBD2 (5 bases each). The CDR3 is 16 residues long. CDR1 is LGHDT, CDR2 YNNKEL, per germline (reference sequence). Trimming shortened V by 0 bases and J by 3 bases, and 12 bases separated the two germline ends. CDR3 region: CASSQDWGFGYNEQFF. The CDR3, as DNA: TGTGCCAGCAGCCAAGATTGGGGGTTTGGCTACAATGAGCAGTTCTTC.

This clonotype has only a few counts. This rearrangement joins TRBV29-1 to TRBJ2-7; possibly TRBD2 for D (6 bases). Germline V lookup: CDR1 SQVTM, CDR2 ANQGSEA. With 1 base removed from V and 1 base from J, the gap between germline ends came to 14 bases. The CDR3 is made up of 15 amino acids. CDR3 loop: CSVEVGSGISYEQYF. CDR3 nucleotides: TGCAGCGTTGAAGTTGGTAGCGGTATTTCCTACGAGCAGTACTTC.

The genes are TRBV24-1 and TRBJ2-2, with D perhaps TRBD2 (6 bases). V was cut by 4 bases and J by 3 bases, with 8 bases left in between. Germline V CDR1 and CDR2: KGHDR, SFDVKD. The CDR3 loop spans 14 amino acids. CDR3 region: CATSEGLYTGELFF. CDR3 bases: TGTGCCACCAGTGAGGGACTTTACACCGGGGAGCTGTTTTTT.

This clonotype was counted at least ten times. The rearrangement joins TRBV20-1 to TRBJ2-1; D gene ambiguous. V was cut by 5 bases and J by 7 bases, with 9 bases left in between. Germline lookup yields CDR1 DFQATT and CDR2 SNEGSKA (reference sequence). This CDR3 is built from 11 residues. In DNA form, the CDR3 reads TGCAGTGCTCCCCATGGGAATGAGCAGTTCTTC. It is translated as CSAPHGNEQFF.

This clonotype was observed a handful of times. The V gene is TRBV3-1, the J gene TRBJ2-2, with D possibly TRBD2 on 6 matching bases. Germline lookup yields CDR1 LGHDT and CDR2 YNNKEL (reference sequence). Trimming shortened V by 3 bases and J by 1 base, and 18 bases separated the two germline ends. The CDR3 loop spans 18 amino acids. The CDR3 sequence is CASSHRGRLALNTGELFF. The CDR3 DNA reads as TGTGCCAGCAGCCACCGAGGGAGGCTAGCGTTGAACACCGGGGAGCTGTTTTTT.

In its sample, this clonotype was seen many times. The chain joins TRBV12-3 or TRBV12-4 to TRBJ1-1; 8 bases fit TRBD1. V was pared by 6 bases and J by 4 bases, with 16 bases of the junction left unmatched. CDR3 size: 17 residues. The CDR3 bases are TGTGCCAGCAGCGGGGTCGGGACAGGCCCTGTGGGCACTGAAGCTTTCTTT. Its protein product is CASSGVGTGPVGTEAFF.

There are many counts of this clonotype. V usage is TRBV24-1 and J usage is TRBJ1-5; D is ambiguous. The germline V gene has CDR1 KGHDR and CDR2 SFDVKD. Trimming stripped 3 bases from V and 3 bases from J, with 8 bases between. CDR3 length equals 14 residues. CDR3 protein: CATSDGYNNQPQHF. The DNA of the CDR3 is TGTGCCACCAGTGATGGGTATAACAATCAGCCCCAGCATTTT.

Only a few counts were recorded for this clonotype. CDR3 sequence reads: CASCYSWGEETQYF. In DNA, the CDR3 is TGTGCCAGCTGTTACAGCTGGGGGGAGGAGACCCAGTACTTC. The chain recombines TRBV6-1 with TRBJ2-5, with D tentatively TRBD2 (6 bases). V lost 8 bases and J 5 bases, leaving 18 bases between the germline ends. The V gene's germline CDR1 is MNHNS and CDR2 SASEGT. There are 14 residues in the CDR3.

This clonotype came up many times. The rearrangement joins TRBV11-3 to TRBJ2-3, with D perhaps given as TRBD1 or TRBD2 (5 bases each). The length of the CDR3 is 15 residues. V lost 4 bases to trimming and J lost 3 bases, with 14 bases between them. CDR1 is SGHNT, CDR2 YENEEA, per germline. CDR3 in DNA: TGTGCCAGCAGCTCACGGGACCCCTTGACAGATACGCAGTATTTT. It translates to CASSSRDPLTDTQYF.

This clonotype was recorded at least ten times. The chain's CDR3 is CASSTYLNTEAFF. CDR3 coding DNA: TGTGCCAGCAGCACCTACTTGAACACTGAAGCTTTCTTT. The V call is TRBV7-3, the J call TRBJ1-1; no reliable D call. V lost 5 bases and J lost 0, with 7 bases in between. CDR1 and CDR2 (germline): SGHTA, FQGTGA. This CDR3 region has 13 residues. The full variable domain, its missing parts supplied by reference TRBV7-3 and TRBJ1-1, is GAGVSQTPSNKVTEKGKYVELRCDPISGHTALYWYRQSLGQGPEFLIYFQGTGAADDSGLPNDRFFAVRPEGSVSTLKIQRTERGDSAVYLCASSTYLNTEAFFGQGTRLTVV.

There are many counts of this clonotype. This chain's CDR3 is CASSSDTLNEKLFF. The CDR3 DNA is TGTGCCAGCAGCTCGGACACGCTTAATGAAAAACTGTTTTTT. The V call is TRBV11-3, the J call TRBJ1-4, with D perhaps matching TRBD1 (5 bases). V was pared by 4 bases and J by 4 bases, with 10 bases between. Germline CDR1 and CDR2: SGHNT and YENEEA. The CDR3 has 14 residues.

This sequence joins TRBV28 and TRBJ2-1; 9 bases agree with TRBD1. The J segment lost 10 bases and the V segment lost 3 bases, leaving 10 bases of the junction unmatched. The germline CDR1 and CDR2 sequences are MDHEN and SYDVKM. The CDR3 has 15 residues. CDR3 residues: CASSFTGGRVDEQFF. The DNA of the CDR3 is TGTGCCAGCAGTTTTACAGGGGGCAGGGTGGACGAGCAGTTCTTC.

This chain joins TRBV10-2 and TRBJ2-3, with D unclear. CDR1 is WSHSY and CDR2 is SAAADI in the germline V gene. The ends were cut back, 2 bases at V and 0 bases at J, with 9 bases in the middle. The CDR3 is 15 residues long. CDR3: CASSEIRLSTDTQYF. In DNA form, the CDR3 reads TGCGCCAGCAGTGAGATTCGACTTAGCACAGATACGCAGTATTTT.

Ten or more counts support this clonotype. The chain couples TRBV20-1 to TRBJ2-3; 9 bases agree with TRBD2. CDR1 and CDR2 (germline): DFQATT, SNEGSKA (reference sequence). The CDR3 spans 13 residues. Unmatched junction bases numbered 3, after V lost 6 bases and J lost 2 bases. The CDR3 nucleotides read TGCAGTGCCACTAGCGGGCTCACAGATACGCAGTATTTT. It translates to CSATSGLTDTQYF.

This clonotype showed up many times. This sequence joins TRBV12-3 or TRBV12-4 and TRBJ2-2; D ambiguous. The CDR3 has 14 residues. V lost 6 bases and J 6 bases, leaving 14 bases between the germline ends. This CDR3 is CASSQTSLAGELFF. The CDR3, as DNA: TGTGCCAGCAGCCAAACCTCGCTCGCCGGGGAGCTGTTTTTT.